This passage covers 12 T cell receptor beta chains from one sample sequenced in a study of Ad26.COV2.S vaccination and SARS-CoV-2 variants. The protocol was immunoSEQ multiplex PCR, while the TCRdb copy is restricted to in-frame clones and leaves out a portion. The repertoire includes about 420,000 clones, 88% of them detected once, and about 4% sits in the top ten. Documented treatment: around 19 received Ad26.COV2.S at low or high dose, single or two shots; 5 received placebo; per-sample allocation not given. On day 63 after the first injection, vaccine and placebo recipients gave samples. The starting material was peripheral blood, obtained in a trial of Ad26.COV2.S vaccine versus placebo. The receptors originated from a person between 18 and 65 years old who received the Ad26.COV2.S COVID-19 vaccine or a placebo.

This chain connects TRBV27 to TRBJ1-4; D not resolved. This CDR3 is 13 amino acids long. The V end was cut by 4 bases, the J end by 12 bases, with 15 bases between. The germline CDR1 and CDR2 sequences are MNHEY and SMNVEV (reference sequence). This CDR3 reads CASSWDPERELFF. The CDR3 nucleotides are TGTGCCAGCAGTTGGGATCCGGAGCGGGAACTGTTTTTT.

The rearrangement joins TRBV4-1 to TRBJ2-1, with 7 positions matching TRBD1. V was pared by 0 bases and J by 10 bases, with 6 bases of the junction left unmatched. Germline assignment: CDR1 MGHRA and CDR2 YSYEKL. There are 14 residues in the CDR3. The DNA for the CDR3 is TGCGCCAGCAGCCAAGATATAACAGGGGCCGAGCAGTTCTTC. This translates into CASSQDITGAEQFF.

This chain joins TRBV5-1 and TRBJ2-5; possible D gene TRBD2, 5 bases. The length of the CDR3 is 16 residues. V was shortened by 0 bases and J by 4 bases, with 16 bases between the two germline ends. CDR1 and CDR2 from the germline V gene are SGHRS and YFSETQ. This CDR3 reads CASSLGGKVDSETQYF. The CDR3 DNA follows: TGCGCCAGCAGCTTGGGAGGGAAAGTAGATTCAGAGACCCAGTACTTC. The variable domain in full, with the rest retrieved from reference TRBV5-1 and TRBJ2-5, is KAGVTQTPRYLIKTRGQQVTLSCSPISGHRSVSWYQQTPGQGLQFLFEYFSETQRNKGNFPGRFSGRQFSNSRSEMNVSTLELGDSALYLCASSLGGKVDSETQYFGPGTRLLVL.

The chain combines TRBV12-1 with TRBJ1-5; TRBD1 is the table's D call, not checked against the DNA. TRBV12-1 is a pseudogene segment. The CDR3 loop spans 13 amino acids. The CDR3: CASSYHRGQPQHF. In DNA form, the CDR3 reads TGTGCCAGCAGTTATCACAGGGGTCAGCCCCAGCATTTT.

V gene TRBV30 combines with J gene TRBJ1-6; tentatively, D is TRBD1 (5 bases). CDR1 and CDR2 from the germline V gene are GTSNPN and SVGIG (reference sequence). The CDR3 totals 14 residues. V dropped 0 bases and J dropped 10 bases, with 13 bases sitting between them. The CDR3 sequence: CAWSVHRAGSPLHF. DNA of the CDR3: TGTGCCTGGAGTGTACATCGGGCAGGGTCACCCCTCCACTTT. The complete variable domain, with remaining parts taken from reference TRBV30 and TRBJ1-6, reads SQTIHQWPATLVQPVGSPLSLECTVEGTSNPNLYWYRQAAGRGLQLLFYSVGIGQISSEVPQNLSASRPQDRQFILSSKKLLLSDSGFYLCAWSVHRAGSPLHFGNGTRLTVT.

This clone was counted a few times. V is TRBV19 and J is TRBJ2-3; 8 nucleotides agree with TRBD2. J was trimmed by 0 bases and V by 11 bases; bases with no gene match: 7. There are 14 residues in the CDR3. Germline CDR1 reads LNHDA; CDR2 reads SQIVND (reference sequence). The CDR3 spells CAATSGTSTDTQYF. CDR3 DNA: TGTGCCGCCACTAGCGGAACTAGCACAGATACGCAGTATTTT. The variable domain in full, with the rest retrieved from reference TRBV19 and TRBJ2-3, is DGGITQSPKYLFRKEGQNVTLSCEQNLNHDAMYWYRQDPGQGLRLIYYSQIVNDFQKGDIAEGYSVSREKKESFPLTVTSAQKNPTAFYLCAATSGTSTDTQYFGPGTRLTVL.

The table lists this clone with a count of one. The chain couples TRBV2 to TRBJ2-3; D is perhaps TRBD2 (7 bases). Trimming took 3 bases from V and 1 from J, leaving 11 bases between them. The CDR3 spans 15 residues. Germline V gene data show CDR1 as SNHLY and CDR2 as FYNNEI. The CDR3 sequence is CASSEGGGGTDTQYF. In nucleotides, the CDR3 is TGTGCCAGCAGTGAGGGAGGGGGTGGCACAGATACGCAGTATTTT.

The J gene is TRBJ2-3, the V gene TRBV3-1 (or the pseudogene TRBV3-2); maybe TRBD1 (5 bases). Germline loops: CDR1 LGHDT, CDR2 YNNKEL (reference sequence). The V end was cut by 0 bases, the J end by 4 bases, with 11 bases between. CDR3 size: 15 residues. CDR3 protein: CASSQDAAGPDTQYF. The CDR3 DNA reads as TGTGCCAGCAGCCAAGATGCGGCAGGGCCAGATACGCAGTATTTT.

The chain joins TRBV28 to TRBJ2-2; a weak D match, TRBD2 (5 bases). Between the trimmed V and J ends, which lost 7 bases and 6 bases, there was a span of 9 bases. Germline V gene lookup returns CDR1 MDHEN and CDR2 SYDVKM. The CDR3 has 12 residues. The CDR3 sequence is CASNRGSGELFF. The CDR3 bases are TGTGCCAGCAACCGCGGGTCCGGGGAGCTGTTTTTT.

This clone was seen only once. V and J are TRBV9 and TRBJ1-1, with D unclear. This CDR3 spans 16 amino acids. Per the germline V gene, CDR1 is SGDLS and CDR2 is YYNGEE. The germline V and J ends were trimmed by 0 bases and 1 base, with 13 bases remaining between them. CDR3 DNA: TGTGCCAGCAGCGTAGCTACGGGGATGGGGAACACTGAAGCTTTCTTT. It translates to CASSVATGMGNTEAFF.

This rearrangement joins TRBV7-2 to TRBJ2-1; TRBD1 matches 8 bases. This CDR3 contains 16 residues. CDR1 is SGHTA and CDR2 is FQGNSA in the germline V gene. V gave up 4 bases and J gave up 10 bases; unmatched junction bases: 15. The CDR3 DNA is TGTGCCAGCAGCTCACCCTCCGGGACAGGTGCGGCGGAGCAGTTCTTC. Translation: CASSSPSGTGAAEQFF.

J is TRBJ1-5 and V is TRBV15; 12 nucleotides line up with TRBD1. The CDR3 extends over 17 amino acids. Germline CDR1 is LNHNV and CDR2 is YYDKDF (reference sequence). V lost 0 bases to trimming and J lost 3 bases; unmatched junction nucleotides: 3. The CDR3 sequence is CATSREGQGADNQPQHF. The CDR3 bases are TGTGCCACCAGCAGAGAGGGACAGGGGGCTGACAATCAGCCCCAGCATTTT. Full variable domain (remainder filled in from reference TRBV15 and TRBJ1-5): DAMVIQNPRYQVTQFGKPVTLSCSQTLNHNVMYWYQQKSSQAPKLLFHYYDKDFNNEADTPDNFQSRRPNTSFCFLDIRSPGLGDTAMYLCATSREGQGADNQPQHFGDGTRLSIL.